This TCR beta chain came from a study of blood T cell repertoires in COVID-19. In the study overall: Acute-phase and convalescent COVID-19 samples originated in the United States, Italy and Spain. Sample material is recorded as cDNA or gDNA derived from T cells, B-cell-depleted T cells, or PBMCs.

V was pared by 1 base and J by 4 bases, with 7 bases between. CDR1 is SEHNR and CDR2 is FQNEAQ in the germline V gene (reference sequence). The CDR3 has 13 residues. The protocol was immunoSEQ multiplex PCR, while the TCRdb copy is restricted to in-frame clones and leaves out a portion. The sample contains over 250,000 clones, roughly 85% of which appear only once. The V call is TRBV7-9, the J call TRBJ1-1; D ambiguous. The sample consisted of peripheral blood. The TCR sequence derives from a woman aged 65 to 85 with acute or convalescent COVID-19. The CDR3 reads CASSLGTGTEAFF. The CDR3 DNA is TGTGCCAGCAGCTTAGGTACGGGCACTGAAGCTTTCTTT.